This T cell receptor beta chain was captured in a study of CD8 T cells in ankylosing spondylitis. Notes on the study in general: The disease-linked clones had a CD8+ phenotype and low blood frequencies. Seemingly distinctive of ankylosing spondylitis blood was a TCR beta motif formed by eight highly homologous variants.

With molecular barcodes, quantitative 5'-RACE was used to make the TCR beta libraries. TCRdb reanalysed the 5' RACE reads using MiXCR and keeps one entry per CDR3 protein. The table has under 250,000 distinct CDR3 sequences, roughly 32% seen once. The CDR3 is 13 residues long. Germline lookup yields CDR1 LNHNV and CDR2 YYDKDF (reference sequence). Trimming shortened V by 0 bases and J by 5 bases, and 7 bases separated the two germline ends. On this clonotype itself: Its antigen remains unidentified.

The chain employs TRBV15 and TRBJ2-5; D not resolved. Sequenced: blood, either unsorted or a sorted T cell fraction (not recorded which). The receptor was isolated from a male donor with ankylosing spondylitis or in good health (not recorded which). The CDR3 sequence is CATSRDLRETQYF. CDR3 nucleotides: TGTGCCACCAGCAGAGATCTTCGGGAGACCCAGTACTTC.